Listed below are T cell receptor beta chains from one sample, sequenced in a study of shared T cell receptors in the human thymus. Data came from immunoSEQ multiplex PCR; TCRdb stores just in-frame clones and leaves some out. The sample contains hundreds of thousands of clones, more than 75% of which appear only once. These data were also filed under a second study, of human thymus T cells.

Sequenced input: thymocytes. The origin of the receptors is a boy younger than two with a congenital heart defect. Both conserved end residues are part of each CDR3. D genes are given only for firm matches.

V	D	J	CDR3	DNA
TRBV19	TRBD1	TRBJ1-2	CASSICTPAMDRGSHYGYTF	TGTGCCAGTAGTATTTGTACCCCGGCGATGGACAGGGGATCCCACTATGGCTACACCTTC
TRBV27	TRBD1	TRBJ2-5	CASSPFGPGQPQETQYF	TGTGCCAGCAGCCCCTTCGGTCCGGGACAGCCTCAAGAGACCCAGTACTTC
TRBV15	.	TRBJ2-6	CATSRDPADHSGANVLTF	TGTGCCACCAGCAGAGATCCAGCGGACCACTCTGGGGCCAACGTCCTGACTTTC
TRBV7-9	.	TRBJ2-7	CASSLARNSYEQYF	TGTGCCAGCAGCTTAGCCAGGAACTCCTACGAGCAGTACTTC
TRBV14	TRBD1	TRBJ2-7	CASSLRDRAHEQYF	TGTGCCAGCAGCCTCCGGGACAGGGCCCACGAGCAGTACTTC
TRBV5-1	TRBD2	TRBJ2-3	CASSLGRGSAQREGRNTQYF	TGCGCCAGCAGCTTGGGACGGGGGAGCGCTCAGCGGGAGGGCCGGAATACGCAGTATTTT
TRBV5-6	.	TRBJ2-7	CASSLEAGNGPREQYF	TGTGCCAGCAGCTTAGAGGCGGGAAATGGCCCGCGTGAGCAGTACTTC
TRBV6-5	.	TRBJ1-2	CASSPPTGSYGYTF	TGTGCCAGCAGCCCCCCGACAGGATCCTATGGCTACACCTTC
TRBV4-1	TRBD2	TRBJ2-1	CASSRSGSDNNEQFF	TGCGCCAGCAGCCGCAGCGGGAGCGATAACAATGAGCAGTTCTTC
TRBV5-1	TRBD1	TRBJ2-7	CASAPGTGGTYEQYF	TGCGCCAGCGCCCCCGGGACAGGGGGCACTTACGAGCAGTACTTC
TRBV28	TRBD2	TRBJ2-7	CASCFSGSSYEQYF	TGTGCCAGCTGTTTCAGCGGGAGCTCCTACGAGCAGTACTTC
TRBV9	.	TRBJ2-5	CASSVNYQETQYF	TGTGCCAGCAGCGTAAACTACCAAGAGACCCAGTACTTC
TRBV13	TRBD1	TRBJ1-1	CASSPDRASNTEAFF	TGTGCCAGCAGCCCGGACAGGGCCTCGAACACTGAAGCTTTCTTT
TRBV4-3	.	TRBJ1-2	CASSQARANYGYTF	TGCGCCAGCAGCCAAGCCAGGGCTAACTATGGCTACACCTTC
TRBV19	.	TRBJ2-1	CASSGGASSYNEQFF	TGTGCCAGTAGTGGTGGGGCTTCATCCTACAATGAGCAGTTCTTC
TRBV7-7	.	TRBJ2-2	CASSAKQVTGELFF	TGTGCTAGCAGCGCCAAACAGGTCACCGGGGAGCTGTTTTTT
TRBV12-5	TRBD1	TRBJ1-1	CASGLATGAKGMNTEAFF	TGTGCTAGTGGTTTGGCTACAGGGGCTAAGGGCATGAACACTGAAGCTTTCTTT